One sample yielded the 9 T cell receptor beta chains listed below, sequenced in a study of blood T cell repertoires in COVID-19. TCRdb keeps only in-frame clones here, not all; method: immunoSEQ multiplex PCR. The sample contains about 270,000 clones, roughly 86% of which appear only once. Sequenced sample: PBMCs or T cells enriched from blood (not recorded which). The receptors were gathered from a woman between 55 and 75 years old who had recovered from COVID-19.

The chain links TRBV24-1 to TRBJ1-5, with TRBD1 matching over 10 bases. The junction had 7 bases not matched to a gene; V was cut back by 4 bases and J by 5 bases. Per the germline V gene, CDR1 is KGHDR and CDR2 is SFDVKD. The CDR3 is made up of 16 amino acids. The CDR3 region is CATSDPGTGADQPQHF. As DNA, the CDR3 is TGTGCCACCAGTGACCCCGGGACAGGGGCGGATCAGCCCCAGCATTTT.

To note about this clone: The sample carries other DNA sequences with the same CDR3. V usage is TRBV19 and J usage is TRBJ1-1; D is uncertain. V lost 4 bases to trimming and J lost 2 bases, with 5 bases between them. The length of the CDR3 is 12 residues. Looked up from germline, CDR1 is LNHDA and CDR2 is SQIVND (reference sequence). Here the CDR3 DNA reads TGTGCCAGTAGTACAGGAAACACTGAAGCTTTCTTT. This sequence encodes CASSTGNTEAFF.

The rearrangement joins TRBV28 to TRBJ1-2; 9 nucleotides agree with TRBD1. Germline V gene data show CDR1 as MDHEN and CDR2 as SYDVKM. This CDR3 spans 14 amino acids. J lost 8 bases, V lost 8 bases, and 12 bases had no gene match. CDR3 nucleotides: TGTGCCAGCTATACTCCGGGACAGGGAAAAGGCTACACCTTC. Its translation is CASYTPGQGKGYTF.

The chain joins TRBV2 to TRBJ1-5, with D perhaps matching TRBD1 (5 bases). CDR3 size: 15 residues. V was pared by 4 bases and J by 2 bases, with 12 bases between. The germline V gene has CDR1 SNHLY and CDR2 FYNNEI. The CDR3 region has the DNA TGTGCCAGCAGTGTGGGGGGTGACGGCAATCAGCCCCAGCATTTT. Protein: CASSVGGDGNQPQHF.

The chain has TRBV5-4 and TRBJ2-7; the match to TRBD1 covers 7 bases. Trimming removed 2 bases from V and 6 bases from J; junction bases left unmatched: 5. This CDR3 spans 13 amino acids. CDR1 and CDR2 from the germline V gene are SGHNT and YYREEE (reference sequence). CDR3 nucleotide sequence: TGTGCCAGCAGCTTTACAGGGGCTCCCGAGCAGTACTTC. Protein sequence: CASSFTGAPEQYF.

The chain recombines TRBV7-6 with TRBJ2-7, with D tentatively TRBD2 (5 bases). Germline V CDR1 and CDR2: SGHVS, FNYEAQ. This CDR3 is built from 13 residues. V lost 1 base and J 6 bases, leaving 10 bases between the germline ends. The CDR3 here is CASSLVGGPEQYF. The CDR3 nucleotides read TGTGCCAGCAGCTTAGTTGGCGGGCCCGAGCAGTACTTC. Complete variable domain (other parts from reference TRBV7-6 and TRBJ2-7): GAGVSQSPRYKVTKRGQDVALRCDPISGHVSLYWYRQALGQGPEFLTYFNYEAQQDKSGLPNDRFSAERPEGSISTLTIQRTEQRDSAMYRCASSLVGGPEQYFGPGTRLTVT.

The chain joins TRBV7-9 to TRBJ1-1, with D possibly matching TRBD1 (5 bases). The CDR3 is 15 amino acids. The V gene's germline CDR1 is SEHNR and CDR2 FQNEAQ (reference sequence). The V and J ends lost 1 base and 2 bases respectively, with 11 bases between them. The CDR3 is CASSLVGVPNTEAFF. CDR3 DNA: TGTGCCAGCAGCTTAGTAGGGGTCCCCAACACTGAAGCTTTCTTT.

The rearrangement uses TRBV28 and TRBJ2-7; TRBD2 is a possible D gene (5 bases). Germline V gene lookup returns CDR1 MDHEN and CDR2 SYDVKM. Trimming removed 3 bases from V and 7 bases from J, with 10 bases in between. This CDR3 is 12 amino acids long. In nucleotides, the CDR3 is TGTGCCAGCAGTTTTCTGGCGGGTGAGCAGTACTTC. It yields the protein CASSFLAGEQYF.

This clone was recorded only once. The chain links TRBV27 to TRBJ1-4; possibly TRBD1 for D (5 bases). Trimming shortened V by 3 bases and J by 0 bases, and 11 bases separated the two germline ends. Per germline, CDR1 MNHEY and CDR2 SMNVEV (reference sequence). The CDR3 totals 16 residues. The CDR3 reads CASSFRRGATNEKLFF. As DNA, the CDR3 is TGTGCCAGCAGTTTTAGGAGGGGTGCAACTAATGAAAAACTGTTTTTT. Full variable domain (rest looked up from reference TRBV27 and TRBJ1-4): EAQVTQNPRYLITVTGKKLTVTCSQNMNHEYMSWYRQDPGLGLRQIYYSMNVEVTDKGDVPEGYKVSRKEKRNFPLILESPSPNQTSLYFCASSFRRGATNEKLFFGSGTQLSVL.